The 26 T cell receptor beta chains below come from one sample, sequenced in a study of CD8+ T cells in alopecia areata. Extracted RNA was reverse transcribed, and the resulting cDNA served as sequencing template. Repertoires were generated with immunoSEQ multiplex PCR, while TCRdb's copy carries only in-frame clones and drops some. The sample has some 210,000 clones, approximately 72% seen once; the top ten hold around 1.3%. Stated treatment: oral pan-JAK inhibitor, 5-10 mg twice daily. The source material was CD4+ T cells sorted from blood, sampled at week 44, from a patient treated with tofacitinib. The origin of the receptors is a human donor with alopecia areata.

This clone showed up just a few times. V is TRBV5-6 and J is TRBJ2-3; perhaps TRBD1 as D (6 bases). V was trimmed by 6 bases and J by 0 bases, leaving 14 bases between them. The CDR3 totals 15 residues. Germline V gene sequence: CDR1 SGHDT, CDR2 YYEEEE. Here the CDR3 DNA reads TGTGCCAGCACCTGGGGGCCTGCTAGCACAGATACGCAGTATTTT. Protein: CASTWGPASTDTQYF. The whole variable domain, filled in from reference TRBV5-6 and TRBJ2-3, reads DAGVTQSPTHLIKTRGQQVTLRCSPKSGHDTVSWYQQALGQGPQFIFQYYEEEERQRGNFPDRFSGHQFPNYSSELNVNALLLGDSALYLCASTWGPASTDTQYFGPGTRLTVL.

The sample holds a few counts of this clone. The CDR3 reads CASSFEFTGANVLTF. For the CDR3, the DNA is TGTGCCAGCAGTTTCGAGTTTACTGGGGCCAACGTCCTGACTTTC. The V call is TRBV27, the J call TRBJ2-6; the D is unclear. CDR3 size: 15 residues. Looked up from germline, CDR1 is MNHEY and CDR2 is SMNVEV (reference sequence). The V gene lost 3 bases and the J gene lost 2 bases, with 8 bases spanning the gap.

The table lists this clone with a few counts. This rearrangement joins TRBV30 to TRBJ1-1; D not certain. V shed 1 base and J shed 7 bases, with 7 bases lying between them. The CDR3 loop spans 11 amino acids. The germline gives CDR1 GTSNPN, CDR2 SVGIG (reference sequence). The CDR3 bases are TGTGCCTGGAGTGATTATTATGAAGCTTTCTTT. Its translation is CAWSDYYEAFF.

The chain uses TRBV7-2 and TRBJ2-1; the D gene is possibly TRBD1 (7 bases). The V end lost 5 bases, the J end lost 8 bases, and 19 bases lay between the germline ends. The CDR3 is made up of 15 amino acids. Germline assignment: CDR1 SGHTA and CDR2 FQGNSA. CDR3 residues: CASSRQGGQRDEQFF. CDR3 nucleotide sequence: TGTGCCAGCAGCAGACAGGGCGGCCAGCGGGATGAGCAGTTCTTC. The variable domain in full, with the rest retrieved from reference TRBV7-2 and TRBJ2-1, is GAGVSQSPSNKVTEKGKDVELRCDPISGHTALYWYRQSLGQGLEFLIYFQGNSAPDKSGLPSDRFSAERTGGSVSTLTIQRTQQEDSAVYLCASSRQGGQRDEQFFGPGTRLTVL.

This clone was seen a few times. As DNA, the CDR3 is TGTGCCAGCAAAATCGGGACAGGGGGTAATCAGCCCCAGCATTTT. Protein: CASKIGTGGNQPQHF. The chain has TRBV2 and TRBJ1-5; 11 bases line up with TRBD1. The CDR3 sequence is 15 residues long. V gave up 7 bases and J gave up 4 bases; unmatched junction bases: 6. Germline CDR1 and CDR2: SNHLY and FYNNEI.

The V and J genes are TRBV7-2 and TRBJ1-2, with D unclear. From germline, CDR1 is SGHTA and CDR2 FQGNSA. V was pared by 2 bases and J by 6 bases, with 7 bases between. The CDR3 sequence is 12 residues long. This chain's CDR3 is CASSLRPDGYTF. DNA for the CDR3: TGTGCCAGCAGCTTAAGGCCGGATGGCTACACCTTC.

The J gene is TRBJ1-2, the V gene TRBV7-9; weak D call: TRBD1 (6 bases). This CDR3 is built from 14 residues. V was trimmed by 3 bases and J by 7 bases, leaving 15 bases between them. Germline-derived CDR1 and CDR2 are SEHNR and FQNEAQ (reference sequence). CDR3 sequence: CASSFGGGRSGYTF. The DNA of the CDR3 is TGTGCCAGCAGCTTCGGAGGGGGTAGAAGTGGCTACACCTTC. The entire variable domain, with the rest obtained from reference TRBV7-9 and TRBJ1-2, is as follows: DTGVSQNPRHKITKRGQNVTFRCDPISEHNRLYWYRQTLGQGPEFLTYFQNEAQLEKSRLLSDRFSAERPKGSFSTLEIQRTEQGDSAMYLCASSFGGGRSGYTFGSGTRLTVV.

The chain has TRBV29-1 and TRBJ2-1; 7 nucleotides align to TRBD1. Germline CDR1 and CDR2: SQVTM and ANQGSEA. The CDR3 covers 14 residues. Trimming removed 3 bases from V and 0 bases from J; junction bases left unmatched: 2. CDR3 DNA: TGCAGCGTTGATGGGGACAGCTCCTACAATGAGCAGTTCTTC. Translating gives CSVDGDSSYNEQFF.

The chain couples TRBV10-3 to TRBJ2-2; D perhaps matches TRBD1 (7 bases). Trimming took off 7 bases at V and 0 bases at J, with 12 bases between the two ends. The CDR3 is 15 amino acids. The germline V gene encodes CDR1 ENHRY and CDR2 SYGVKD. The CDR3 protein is CAIKGASANTGELFF. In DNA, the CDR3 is TGTGCCATCAAGGGGGCTAGCGCGAACACCGGGGAGCTGTTTTTT.

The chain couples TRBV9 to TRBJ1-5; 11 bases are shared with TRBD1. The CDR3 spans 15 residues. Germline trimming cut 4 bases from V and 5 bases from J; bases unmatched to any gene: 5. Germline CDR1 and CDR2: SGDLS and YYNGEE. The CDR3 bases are TGTGCCAGCAGCCCGGGGACAGGGGGTGATCAGCCCCAGCATTTT. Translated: CASSPGTGGDQPQHF.

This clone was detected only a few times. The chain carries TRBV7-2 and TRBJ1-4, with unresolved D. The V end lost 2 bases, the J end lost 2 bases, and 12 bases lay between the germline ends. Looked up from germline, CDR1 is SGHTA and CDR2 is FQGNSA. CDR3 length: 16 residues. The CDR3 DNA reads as TGTGCCAGCAGCTTAACCTCTGGCGGGACTAATGAAAAACTGTTTTTT. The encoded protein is CASSLTSGGTNEKLFF.

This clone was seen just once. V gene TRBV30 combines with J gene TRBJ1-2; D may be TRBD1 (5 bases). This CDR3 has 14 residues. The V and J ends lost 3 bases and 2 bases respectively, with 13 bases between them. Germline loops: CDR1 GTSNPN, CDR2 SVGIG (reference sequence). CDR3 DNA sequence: TGTGCCTGGAGACCGGGACCGAGAAACTATGGCTACACCTTC. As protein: CAWRPGPRNYGYTF.

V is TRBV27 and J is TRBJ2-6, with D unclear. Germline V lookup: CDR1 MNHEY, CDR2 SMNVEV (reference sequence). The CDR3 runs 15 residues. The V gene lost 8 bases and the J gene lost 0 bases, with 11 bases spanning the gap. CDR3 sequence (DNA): TGTGCCAGCCGTAGCCTGGGCTCTGGGGCCAACGTCCTGACTTTC. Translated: CASRSLGSGANVLTF. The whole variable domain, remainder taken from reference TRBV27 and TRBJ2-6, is EAQVTQNPRYLITVTGKKLTVTCSQNMNHEYMSWYRQDPGLGLRQIYYSMNVEVTDKGDVPEGYKVSRKEKRNFPLILESPSPNQTSLYFCASRSLGSGANVLTFGAGSRLTVL.

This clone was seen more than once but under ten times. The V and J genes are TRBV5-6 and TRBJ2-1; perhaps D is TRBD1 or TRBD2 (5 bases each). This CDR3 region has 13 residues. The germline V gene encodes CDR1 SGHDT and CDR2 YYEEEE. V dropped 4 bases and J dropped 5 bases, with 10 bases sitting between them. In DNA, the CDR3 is TGTGCCAGCAGCGGGGGACCAAACAATGAGCAGTTCTTC. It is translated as CASSGGPNNEQFF.

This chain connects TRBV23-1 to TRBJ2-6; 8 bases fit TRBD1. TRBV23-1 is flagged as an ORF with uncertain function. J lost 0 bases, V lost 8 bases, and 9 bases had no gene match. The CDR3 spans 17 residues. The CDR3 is CASGRTGSTSGANVLTF. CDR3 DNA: TGCGCCAGCGGCCGGACAGGGTCGACCTCTGGGGCCAACGTCCTGACTTTC.

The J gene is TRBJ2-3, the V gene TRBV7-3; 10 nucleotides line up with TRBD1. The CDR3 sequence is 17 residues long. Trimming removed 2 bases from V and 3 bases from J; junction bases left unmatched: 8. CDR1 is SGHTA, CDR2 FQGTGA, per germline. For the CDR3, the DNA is TGTGCCAGCAGCTTAGGACAGGGGGTTCCAGGGACAGATACGCAGTATTTT. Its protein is CASSLGQGVPGTDTQYF.

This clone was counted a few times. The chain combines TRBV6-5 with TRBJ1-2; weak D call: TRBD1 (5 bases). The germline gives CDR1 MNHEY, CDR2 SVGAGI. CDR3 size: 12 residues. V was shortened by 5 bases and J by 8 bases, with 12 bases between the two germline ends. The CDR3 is CASSRDSPGYTF. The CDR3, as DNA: TGTGCCAGCAGTCGCGACAGTCCGGGCTACACCTTC.

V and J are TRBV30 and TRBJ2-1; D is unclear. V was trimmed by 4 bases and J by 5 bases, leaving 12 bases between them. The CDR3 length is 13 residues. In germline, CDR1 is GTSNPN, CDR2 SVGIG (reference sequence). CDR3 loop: CAWTRNLNNEQFF. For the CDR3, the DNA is TGTGCCTGGACGCGTAACCTCAACAATGAGCAGTTCTTC.

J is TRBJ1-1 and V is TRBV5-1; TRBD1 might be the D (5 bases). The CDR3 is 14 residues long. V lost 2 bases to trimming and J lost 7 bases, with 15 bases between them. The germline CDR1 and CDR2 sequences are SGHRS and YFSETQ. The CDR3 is CASSLSRVYGEAFF. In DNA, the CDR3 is TGCGCCAGCAGCTTAAGCAGGGTTTACGGTGAAGCTTTCTTT.

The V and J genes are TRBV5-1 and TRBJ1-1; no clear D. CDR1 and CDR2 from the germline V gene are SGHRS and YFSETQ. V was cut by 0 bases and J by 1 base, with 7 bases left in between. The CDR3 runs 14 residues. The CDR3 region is CASSLESGNTEAFF. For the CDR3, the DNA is TGCGCCAGCAGCTTGGAATCCGGGAACACTGAAGCTTTCTTT.

CDR3 sequence reads: CASSLEERTDTQYF. The CDR3 DNA follows: TGTGCCAGCAGCCTTGAGGAACGCACAGATACGCAGTATTTT. J is TRBJ2-3 and V is TRBV14; D unclear. The CDR3 contains 14 residues. In germline, CDR1 is SGHDN, CDR2 FVKESK. With 4 bases removed from V and 1 base from J, the gap between germline ends came to 9 bases.

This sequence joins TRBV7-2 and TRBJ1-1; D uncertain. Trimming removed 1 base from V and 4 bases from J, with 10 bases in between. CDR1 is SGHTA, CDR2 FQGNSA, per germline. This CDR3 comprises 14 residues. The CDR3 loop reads CASSLGRRSTEAFF. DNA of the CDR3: TGTGCCAGCAGCTTAGGCCGAAGGAGCACTGAAGCTTTCTTT.

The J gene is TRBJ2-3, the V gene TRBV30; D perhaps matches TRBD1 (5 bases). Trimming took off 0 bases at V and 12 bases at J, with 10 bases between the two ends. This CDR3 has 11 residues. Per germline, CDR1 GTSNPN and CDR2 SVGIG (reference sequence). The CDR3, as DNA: TGTGCCTGGAGTGTAGGGGAATATCAGTATTTT. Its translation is CAWSVGEYQYF.

The CDR3 protein is CASSVDGLVAMNTEAFF. The CDR3 bases are TGCGCCAGCAGCGTGGACGGACTCGTAGCAATGAACACTGAAGCTTTCTTT. The genes are TRBV5-1 and TRBJ1-1; D not certain. The V gene's germline CDR1 is SGHRS and CDR2 YFSETQ. Trimming took off 4 bases at V and 0 bases at J, with 19 bases between the two ends. This CDR3 has 17 residues.

CDR3 loop: CASIQRGSGSNQPQHF. CDR3 sequence (DNA): TGTGCCAGCATCCAACGGGGTTCGGGCAGCAATCAGCCCCAGCATTTT. This sequence joins TRBV5-6 and TRBJ1-5; no clear D gene. This CDR3 has 16 residues. V shed 6 bases and J shed 1 base, with 17 bases lying between them. Germline CDR1 and CDR2: SGHDT and YYEEEE.

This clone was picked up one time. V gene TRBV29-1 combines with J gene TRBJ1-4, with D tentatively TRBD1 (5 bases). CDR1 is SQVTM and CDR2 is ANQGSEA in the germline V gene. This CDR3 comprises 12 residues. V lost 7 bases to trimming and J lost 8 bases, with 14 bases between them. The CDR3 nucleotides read TGCAGCGCCGGAGGCAGGGAGGAAAAACTGTTTTTT. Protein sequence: CSAGGREEKLFF.